This T cell receptor (beta chain) was sequenced in a study of molecular identifiers for immune sequencing clone quantification. At the level of the study: In replicates, RNA taken from approximately 22,000 or 94,000 naive CD8 cells was divided five ways, and four portions underwent sequencing. Study observations and caveats: Highly expanded clone sizes could be underestimated through barcode sharing by identical TCR molecules.

CDR1 is DFQATT, CDR2 SNEGSKA, per germline (reference sequence). CDR3 size: 14 residues. V shed 7 bases and J shed 6 bases, with 21 bases lying between them. Comment on this clonotype: The antigen is unknown. A much bigger clone sits one base away, suggesting this may be a read error.

In the sort, naive CD8 T cells were defined as CD8+CD4-CCR7+CD45RA+. One entry per CDR3 protein results from TCRdb running MiXCR on the PCR reads. The profile shows a few hundred thousand distinct CDR3 sequences, 24% of them singletons. The source of this sequence is a human donor in good health. Some libraries in this study had Jurkat cell RNA spiked in. The chain employs TRBV20-1 and TRBJ1-1, with D hard to call. The sample comprised naive CD8+ T cells from blood, with Jurkat cell RNA spiked in. Subset: FACS-sorted CD8+CD4-CCR7+CD45RA+ naive T cells. The CDR3 spells CSVAIRGGFSEAFF. CDR3 coding DNA: TGCAGTGTGGCAATACGAGGCGGGTTTTCTGAAGCTTTCTTT.